A selection of T cell receptor beta chains follows, all from one sample in a study of T cell clones after liver transplantation. Clones were sequenced by immunoSEQ multiplex PCR, and TCRdb holds only the in-frame ones, with some missing. The data show some 110,000 clones, 90% seen once. Material: CD4+ T cells from blood, obtained 12 months after liver transplant. The receptors derive from a human patient who received a liver transplant. Some T cells here may be from the graft donor. The CDR3 runs from the conserved cysteine through the conserved F or W. The order of the fields is V gene, clone size, CDR3 protein. Size values are once, few and many counts, or a class for expanded clones, and some rows have none.

v_gene: TRBV10-3; abundance: .; CDR3aa: CAISDQRSSTDTQYF
v_gene: TRBV11-2; abundance: .; CDR3aa: CASSLKGPNYGYTF
v_gene: TRBV19; abundance: .; CDR3aa: CASRGTGVGEQFF
v_gene: TRBV10-3; abundance: .; CDR3aa: CAIRAVGGDYEQYF
v_gene: TRBV7-2; abundance: few; CDR3aa: CASSLVGNNYGYTF
v_gene: TRBV27; abundance: .; CDR3aa: CASSLQLAGDLTDTQYF
v_gene: TRBV5-1; abundance: .; CDR3aa: CASSLVGEETQYF
v_gene: TRBV19; abundance: .; CDR3aa: CASSRQGQETQYF
v_gene: TRBV2; abundance: .; CDR3aa: CASSAGQGGNQPQHF
v_gene: TRBV2; abundance: .; CDR3aa: CASRYQGQGGTEAFF